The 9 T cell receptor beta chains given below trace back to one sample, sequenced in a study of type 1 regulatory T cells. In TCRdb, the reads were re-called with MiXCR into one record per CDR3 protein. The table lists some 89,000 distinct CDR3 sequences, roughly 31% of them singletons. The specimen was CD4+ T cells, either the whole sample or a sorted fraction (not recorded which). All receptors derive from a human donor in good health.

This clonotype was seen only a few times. CDR3 residues: CSAGASETYEQYF. CDR3 sequence (DNA): TGCAGTGCTGGAGCTAGCGAGACCTACGAGCAGTACTTC. This chain links TRBV20-1 with TRBJ2-7; D possibly corresponds to TRBD2 (6 bases). Germline CDR1 DFQATT, CDR2 SNEGSKA (reference sequence). Trimming cost V 5 bases and J 2 bases, with 13 bases left between them. This CDR3 is built from 13 residues.

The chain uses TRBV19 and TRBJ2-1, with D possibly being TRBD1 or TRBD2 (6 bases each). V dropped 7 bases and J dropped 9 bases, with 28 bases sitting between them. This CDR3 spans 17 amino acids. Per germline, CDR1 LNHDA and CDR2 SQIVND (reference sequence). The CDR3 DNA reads TGTGCCAGTACCCTTAACCCCACTTGGGGGGCGCGGGGTGAGCAGTTCTTC. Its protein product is CASTLNPTWGARGEQFF.

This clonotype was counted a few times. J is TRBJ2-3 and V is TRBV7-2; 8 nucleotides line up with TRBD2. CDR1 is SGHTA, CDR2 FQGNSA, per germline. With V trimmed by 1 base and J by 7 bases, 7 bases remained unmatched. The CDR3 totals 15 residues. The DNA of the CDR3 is TGTGCCAGCAGCTTAGAGGGACTAGGGTTAAATACGCAGTATTTT. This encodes CASSLEGLGLNTQYF.

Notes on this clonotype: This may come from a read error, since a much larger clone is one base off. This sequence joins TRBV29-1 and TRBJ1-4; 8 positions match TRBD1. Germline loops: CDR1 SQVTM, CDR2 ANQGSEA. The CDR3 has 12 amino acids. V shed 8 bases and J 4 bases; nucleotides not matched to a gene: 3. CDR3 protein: CSCTGGNEKLFF. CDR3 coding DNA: TGCAGCTGTACAGGGGGTAATGAAAAACTGTTTTTT.

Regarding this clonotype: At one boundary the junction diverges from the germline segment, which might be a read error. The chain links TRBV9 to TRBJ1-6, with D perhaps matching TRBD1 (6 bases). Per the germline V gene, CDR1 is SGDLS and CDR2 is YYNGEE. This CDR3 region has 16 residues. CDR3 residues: CAGSDTRTRGGSPLHF. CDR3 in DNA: TGTGCCGGCAGCGACACACGGACCAGGGGAGGTTCACCCCTCCACTTT.

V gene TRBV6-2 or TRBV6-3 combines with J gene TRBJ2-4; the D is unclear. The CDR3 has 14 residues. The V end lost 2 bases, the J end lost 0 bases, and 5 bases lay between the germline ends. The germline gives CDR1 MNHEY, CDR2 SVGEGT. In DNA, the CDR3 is TGTGCCAGCAGTTACGCGGAAGCCAAAAACATTCAGTACTTC. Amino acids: CASSYAEAKNIQYF.

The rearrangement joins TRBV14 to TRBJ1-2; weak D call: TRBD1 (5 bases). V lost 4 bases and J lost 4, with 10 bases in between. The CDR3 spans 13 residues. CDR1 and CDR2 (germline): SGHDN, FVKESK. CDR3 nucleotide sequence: TGTGCCAGCAGCCGGGACCGTTGCTATGGCTACACCTTC. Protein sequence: CASSRDRCYGYTF.

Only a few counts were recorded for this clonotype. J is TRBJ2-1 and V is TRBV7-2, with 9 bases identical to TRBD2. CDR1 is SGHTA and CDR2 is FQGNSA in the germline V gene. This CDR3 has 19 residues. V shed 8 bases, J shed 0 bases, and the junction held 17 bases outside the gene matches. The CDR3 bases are TGTGCCAGCCACAGGAGTCTAGCGGGACGAGCGAGCTCCTACAATGAGCAGTTCTTC. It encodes CASHRSLAGRASSYNEQFF.

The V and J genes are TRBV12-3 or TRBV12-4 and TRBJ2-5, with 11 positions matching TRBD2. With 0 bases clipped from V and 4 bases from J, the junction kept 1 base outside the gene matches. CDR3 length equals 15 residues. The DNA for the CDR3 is TGTGCCAGCAGTTTAGCCGGGACTAGCGGAGAGACCCAGTACTTC. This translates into CASSLAGTSGETQYF.